This TCR beta chain was retrieved from a study of technical replicates of blood from several donors. Method: immunoSEQ multiplex PCR; TCRdb's copy keeps in-frame clones and lacks some. The repertoire has 70,000 to 85,000 clones, roughly 97% of them found once; the top ten carry more than 0.15%. The CDR3 runs 14 residues. Per germline, CDR1 GTSNPN and CDR2 SVGIG (reference sequence). Trimming shortened V by 1 base and J by 5 bases, and 14 bases separated the two germline ends. Sequenced sample: T cells isolated from PBMCs. The chain couples TRBV30 to TRBJ2-5; D not certain. This clonotype was obtained from a human donor in good health. CDR3 DNA: TGTGCCTGGAGTGGATATGCCGAGTTGGAGACCCAGTACTTC. Translated, it gives CAWSGYAELETQYF.